This T cell receptor (beta chain) was sequenced in a study of molecular identifiers for immune sequencing clone quantification. The wider study: With replicates, the RNA of around 20,000 or 100,000 naive CD8 cells was split five ways and four were sequenced.

Investigators produced naive CD8 libraries from about 21,000 to 970,000 sorted cells, drawing on 10%, 30% or 50% RNA. This CDR3 contains 14 residues. In germline, CDR1 is SGHDN, CDR2 FVKESK. Bulk libraries came from a prior protocol with listed TCR primers. TCRdb recomputed calls from the PCR reads with MiXCR, one row per CDR3 protein. The sample gives 460,000 or so distinct CDR3 sequences, 20% to 25% of which show up once; roughly 0.81% is in the top ten. Study outcomes and limitations: Jurkat TCR RNA spiked in from one cell could reportedly be detected among about a million naive cells.

A word on this clonotype: Its antigen is unknown. One end of the junction does not line up with germline, which may come from a read error.

The receptor was derived from a human donor in good health. Some libraries in this study had Jurkat cell RNA spiked in. The V gene is TRBV14, the J gene TRBJ1-3; D is unresolved. Sequencing was done on a sample of naive CD8+ T cells from blood, with Jurkat cell RNA spiked in. Indicated subset: FACS-sorted CD8+CD4-CCR7+CD45RA+ naive T cells. In DNA form, the CDR3 reads TGTGCCAGCAGCCAAGCCCCACCAGGAAACACCGTATATTTT. Protein product: CASSQAPPGNTVYF.